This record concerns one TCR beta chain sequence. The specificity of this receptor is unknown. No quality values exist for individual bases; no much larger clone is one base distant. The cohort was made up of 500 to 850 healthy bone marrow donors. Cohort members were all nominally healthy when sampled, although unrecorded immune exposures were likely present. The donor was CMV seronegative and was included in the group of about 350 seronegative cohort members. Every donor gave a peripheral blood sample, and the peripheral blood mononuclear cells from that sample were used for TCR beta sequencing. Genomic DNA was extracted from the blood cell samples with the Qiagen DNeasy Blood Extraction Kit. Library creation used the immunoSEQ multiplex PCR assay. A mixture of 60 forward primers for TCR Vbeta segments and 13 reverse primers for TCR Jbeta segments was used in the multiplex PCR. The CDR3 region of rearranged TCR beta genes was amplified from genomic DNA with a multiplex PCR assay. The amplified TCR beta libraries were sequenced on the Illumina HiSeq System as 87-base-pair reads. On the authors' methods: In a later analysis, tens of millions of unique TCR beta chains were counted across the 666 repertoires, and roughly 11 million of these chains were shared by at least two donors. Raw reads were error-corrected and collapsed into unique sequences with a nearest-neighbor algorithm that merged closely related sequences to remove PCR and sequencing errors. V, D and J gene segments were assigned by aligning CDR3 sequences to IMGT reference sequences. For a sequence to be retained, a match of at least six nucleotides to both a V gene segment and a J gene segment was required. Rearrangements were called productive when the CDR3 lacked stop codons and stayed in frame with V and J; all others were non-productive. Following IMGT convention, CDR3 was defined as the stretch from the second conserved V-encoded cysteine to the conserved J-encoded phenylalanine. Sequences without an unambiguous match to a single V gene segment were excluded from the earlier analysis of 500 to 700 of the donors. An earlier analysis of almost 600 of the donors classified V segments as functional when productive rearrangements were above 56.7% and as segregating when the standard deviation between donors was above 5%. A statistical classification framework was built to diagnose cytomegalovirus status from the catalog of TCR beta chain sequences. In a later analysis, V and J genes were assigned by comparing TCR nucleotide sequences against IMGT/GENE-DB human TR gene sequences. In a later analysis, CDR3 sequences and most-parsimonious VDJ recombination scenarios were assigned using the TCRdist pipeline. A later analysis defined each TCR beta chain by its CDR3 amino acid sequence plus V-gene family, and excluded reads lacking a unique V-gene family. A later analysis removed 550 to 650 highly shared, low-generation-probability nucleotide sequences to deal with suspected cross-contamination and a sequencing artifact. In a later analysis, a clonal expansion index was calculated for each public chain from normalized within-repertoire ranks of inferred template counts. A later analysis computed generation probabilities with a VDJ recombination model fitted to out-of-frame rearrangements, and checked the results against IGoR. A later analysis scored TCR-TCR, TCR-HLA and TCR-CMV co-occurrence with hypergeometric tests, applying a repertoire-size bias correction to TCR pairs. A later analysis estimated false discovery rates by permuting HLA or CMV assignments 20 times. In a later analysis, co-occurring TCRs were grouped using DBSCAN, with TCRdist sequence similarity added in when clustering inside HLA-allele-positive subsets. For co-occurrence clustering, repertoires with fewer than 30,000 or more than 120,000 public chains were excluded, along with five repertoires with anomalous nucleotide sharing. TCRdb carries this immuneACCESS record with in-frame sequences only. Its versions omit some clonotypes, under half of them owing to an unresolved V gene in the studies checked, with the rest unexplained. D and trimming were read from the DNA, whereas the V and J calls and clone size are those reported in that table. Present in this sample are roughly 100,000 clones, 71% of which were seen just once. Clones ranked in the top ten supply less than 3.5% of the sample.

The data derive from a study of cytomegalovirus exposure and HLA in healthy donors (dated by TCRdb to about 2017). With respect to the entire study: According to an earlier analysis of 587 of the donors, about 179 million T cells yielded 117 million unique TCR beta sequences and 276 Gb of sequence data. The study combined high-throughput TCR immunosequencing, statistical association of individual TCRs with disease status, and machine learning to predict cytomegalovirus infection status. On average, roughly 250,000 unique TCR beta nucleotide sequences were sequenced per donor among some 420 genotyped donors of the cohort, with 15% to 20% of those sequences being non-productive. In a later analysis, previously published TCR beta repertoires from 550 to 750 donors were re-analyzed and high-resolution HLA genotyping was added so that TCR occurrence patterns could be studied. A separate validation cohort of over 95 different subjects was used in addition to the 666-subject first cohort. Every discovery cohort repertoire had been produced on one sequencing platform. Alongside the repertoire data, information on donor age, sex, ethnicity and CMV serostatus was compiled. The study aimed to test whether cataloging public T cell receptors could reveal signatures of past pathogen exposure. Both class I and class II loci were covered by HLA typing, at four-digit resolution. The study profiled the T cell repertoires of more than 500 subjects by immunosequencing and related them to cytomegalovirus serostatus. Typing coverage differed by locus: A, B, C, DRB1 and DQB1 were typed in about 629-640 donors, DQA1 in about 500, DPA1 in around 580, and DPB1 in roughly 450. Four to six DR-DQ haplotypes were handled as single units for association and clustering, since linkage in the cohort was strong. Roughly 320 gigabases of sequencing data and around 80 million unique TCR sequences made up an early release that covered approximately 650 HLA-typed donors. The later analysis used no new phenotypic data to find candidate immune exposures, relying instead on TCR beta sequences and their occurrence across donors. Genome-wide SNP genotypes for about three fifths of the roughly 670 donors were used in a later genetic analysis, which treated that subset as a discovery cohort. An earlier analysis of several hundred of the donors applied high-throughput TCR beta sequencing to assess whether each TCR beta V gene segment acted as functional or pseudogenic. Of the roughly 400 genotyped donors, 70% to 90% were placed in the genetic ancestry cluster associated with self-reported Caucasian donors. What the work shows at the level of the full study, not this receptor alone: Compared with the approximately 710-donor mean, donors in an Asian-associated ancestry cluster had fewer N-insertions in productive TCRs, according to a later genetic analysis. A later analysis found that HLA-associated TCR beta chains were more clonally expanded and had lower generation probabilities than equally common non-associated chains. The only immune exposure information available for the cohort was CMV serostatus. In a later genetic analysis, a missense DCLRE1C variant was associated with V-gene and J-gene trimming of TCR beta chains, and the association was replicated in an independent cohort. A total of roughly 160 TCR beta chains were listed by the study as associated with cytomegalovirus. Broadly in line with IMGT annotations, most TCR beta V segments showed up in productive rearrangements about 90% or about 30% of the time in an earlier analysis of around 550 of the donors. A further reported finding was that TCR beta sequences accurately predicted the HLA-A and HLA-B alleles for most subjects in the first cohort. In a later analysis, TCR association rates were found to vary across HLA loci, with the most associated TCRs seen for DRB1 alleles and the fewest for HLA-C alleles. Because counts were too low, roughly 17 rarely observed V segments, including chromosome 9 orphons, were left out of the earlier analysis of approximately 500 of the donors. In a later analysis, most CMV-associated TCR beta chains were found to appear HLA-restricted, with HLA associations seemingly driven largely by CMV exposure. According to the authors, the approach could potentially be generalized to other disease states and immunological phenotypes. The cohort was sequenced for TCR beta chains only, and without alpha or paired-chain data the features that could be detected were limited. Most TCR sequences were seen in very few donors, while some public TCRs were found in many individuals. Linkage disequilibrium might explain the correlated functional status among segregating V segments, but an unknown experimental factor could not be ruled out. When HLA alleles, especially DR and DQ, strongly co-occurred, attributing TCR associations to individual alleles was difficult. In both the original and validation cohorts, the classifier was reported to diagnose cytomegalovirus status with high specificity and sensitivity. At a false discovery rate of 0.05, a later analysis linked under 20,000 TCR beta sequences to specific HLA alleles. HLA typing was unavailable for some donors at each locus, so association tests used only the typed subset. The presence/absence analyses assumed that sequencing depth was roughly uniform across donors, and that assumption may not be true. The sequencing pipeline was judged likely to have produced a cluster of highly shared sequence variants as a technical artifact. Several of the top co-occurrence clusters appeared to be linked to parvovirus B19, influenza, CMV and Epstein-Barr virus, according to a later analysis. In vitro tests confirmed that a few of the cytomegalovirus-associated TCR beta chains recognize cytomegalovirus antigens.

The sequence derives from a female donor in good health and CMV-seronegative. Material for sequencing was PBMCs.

The DNA sequence is as follows: TGCGCCAGTCGTAAAATGGGACTCCCTGGACACAATGAGCAGTTCTTC. This gives the protein CASRKMGLPGHNEQFF. The V and J segments used are TRBV10-1 and TRBJ2-1; D gene: possibly TRBD2, on 6 matching bases. The germline V gene (reference sequence) sets CDR1 to WNHNN and CDR2 to SYGVQD. Cut back by 9 bases and 5 bases, the V and J ends lie 23 bases apart. From cysteine to phenylalanine, the CDR3 is 16 amino acids long. Kept here is only the CDR3 DNA, which spans 48 bases and is read in frame from base 1.